This TCR beta chain was recorded in a study of blood T cell repertoires in COVID-19. In the authors' workflow: Estimation of nucleated cell counts was performed using reference gene primer amplification. Here immunoSEQ multiplex PCR was the method, and the copy in TCRdb shows in-frame clones only, minus some. V, J and clone size reflect that table, while D and trimming were determined from the DNA. The data show around 330,000 clones, less than 85% seen once. Participants came from 20 to 25 US areas, aged roughly 18 to 89 years. Remarks on this clone: A much larger clone differs from this one at a single base, so this may be a read error. This sample includes further DNA sequences coding for the same CDR3.

This clonotype was sampled from a woman in her 30s who had been exposed to COVID-19. The sequencing input was PBMCs or T cells enriched from blood (not recorded which).

In nucleotides, the CDR3 is TGTGCCTGGAGTGTACTAGCGGGGGACACCGGGGAGCTGTTTTTT. It specifies CAWSVLAGDTGELFF. V gene TRBV30 combines with J gene TRBJ2-2; 11 nucleotides line up with TRBD2. The CDR3 has 15 amino acids. The trim removed 0 bases at V and 3 bases at J, leaving 0 bases unmatched. Germline V gene lookup returns CDR1 GTSNPN and CDR2 SVGIG (reference sequence).